Listed here are 13 T cell receptor beta chains from one sample, sequenced in a study of beta chain features in type 1 diabetes. Sequenced material consisted of expressed TCRB transcripts (all of the isolated RNA was reverse transcribed). Profiled with immunoSEQ multiplex PCR; TCRdb holds only in-frame clones, not every one. The data show roughly 400,000 clones, with about 15% seen just once and under 0.02% held by the top ten. The sequencing input was naive CD4+ T cells from blood. Source of these receptors: a woman aged 18-29 years in good health.

V gene TRBV5-1 combines with J gene TRBJ2-7; 7 bases are a match to TRBD2. CDR3 length: 20 residues. The junction had 22 bases not matched to a gene; V was cut back by 0 bases and J by 4 bases. The germline V gene encodes CDR1 SGHRS and CDR2 YFSETQ. CDR3: CASSLGSLSLAVLRPYEQYF. CDR3 DNA: TGCGCCAGCAGCTTGGGATCTTTGTCGCTAGCGGTTTTGAGGCCATACGAGCAGTACTTC.

The gene calls are TRBV25-1 and TRBJ2-7; 12 nucleotides match TRBD1. The CDR3 runs 15 residues. Looked up from germline, CDR1 is MGHDK and CDR2 is SYGVNS. The junction had 9 bases not matched to a gene; V was cut back by 6 bases and J by 6 bases. The CDR3 nucleotides are TGTGCCAGCAGGGGGGACAGGGGGCCGGCGGGCGAGCAGTACTTC. Amino acid sequence: CASRGDRGPAGEQYF.

This chain links TRBV18 with TRBJ2-5, with TRBD1 matching over 10 bases. V lost 3 bases and J lost 6; bases outside the gene matches: 4. From germline, CDR1 is KGHSH and CDR2 LQKENI. This CDR3 is built from 14 residues. The CDR3 sequence: CASSPGQGLKTQYF. The CDR3 coding sequence is TGTGCCAGCTCACCGGGACAGGGGTTGAAGACCCAGTACTTC.

The genes are TRBV29-1 and TRBJ2-6, with a weak D call TRBD1 (5 bases). Germline V gene lookup returns CDR1 SQVTM and CDR2 ANQGSEA. The length of the CDR3 is 14 residues. Trimming pared 3 bases from V and 0 bases from J, leaving 6 bases between. The CDR3 DNA reads TGCAGCGTTGAGACAGCCTCTGGGGCCAACGTCCTGACTTTC. Its protein product is CSVETASGANVLTF.

This clone was counted between two and nine times. The chain recombines TRBV7-9 with TRBJ2-3; TRBD2 matches 9 bases. This CDR3 is built from 15 residues. Germline CDR1 reads SEHNR; CDR2 reads FQNEAQ (reference sequence). Unmatched junction bases numbered 2, after V lost 4 bases and J lost 0 bases. The CDR3 nucleotides are TGTGCCAGCAGCTCGAGCGGGAGGAGCACAGATACGCAGTATTTT. Translation gives CASSSSGRSTDTQYF.

The chain has TRBV6-5 and TRBJ2-3; 9 bases map to TRBD2. The CDR3 consists of 14 residues. The V segment lost 7 bases and the J segment 3 bases; nucleotides outside the gene matches: 5. CDR1 and CDR2 from the germline V gene are MNHEY and SVGAGI. The CDR3 protein is CASTPSGKTDTQYF. DNA of the CDR3: TGTGCCAGCACGCCTAGCGGGAAGACAGATACGCAGTATTTT.

J is TRBJ1-1 and V is TRBV28; D might be TRBD1 (5 bases). Germline CDR1 MDHEN, CDR2 SYDVKM. CDR3 length: 15 residues. Between the trimmed V and J ends, which lost 7 bases and 1 base, there was a span of 16 bases. CDR3 in DNA: TGTGCCAGCAACTCGGCGACAGCCTCGAACACTGAAGCTTTCTTT. Translated, it gives CASNSATASNTEAFF.

The table lists this clone with a few counts. The chain combines TRBV5-6 with TRBJ2-3; weak D call: TRBD2 (5 bases). CDR1 SGHDT and CDR2 YYEEEE come from the germline V gene. The CDR3 consists of 12 residues. The germline V and J ends were trimmed by 0 bases and 12 bases, with 11 bases remaining between them. The CDR3: CASSLGSLAQYF. CDR3 coding DNA: TGTGCCAGCAGCTTGGGAAGTCTAGCACAGTATTTT.

The chain uses TRBV27 and TRBJ1-1, with 7 bases identical to TRBD1. Per the germline V gene, CDR1 is MNHEY and CDR2 is SMNVEV (reference sequence). Trimming cost V 9 bases and J 4 bases; bases outside gene matches: 11. The CDR3 contains 14 residues. Here the CDR3 reads CASWRGGASTEAFF. The CDR3 DNA reads as TGTGCCAGTTGGCGAGGGGGCGCCAGCACTGAAGCTTTCTTT.

The chain carries TRBV18 and TRBJ2-3; D is uncertain. V lost 3 bases to trimming and J lost 10 bases, with 8 bases between them. This CDR3 is 11 amino acids long. CDR1 and CDR2 (germline): KGHSH, LQKENI. CDR3: CASSPGSAQYF. CDR3 bases: TGTGCCAGCTCACCCGGGTCGGCGCAGTATTTT.

This clone occurred a few times. The rearrangement uses TRBV6-5 and TRBJ1-5; maybe TRBD1 (5 bases). Germline assignment: CDR1 MNHEY and CDR2 SVGAGI. The length of the CDR3 is 12 residues. Trimming stripped 6 bases from V and 7 bases from J, with 10 bases between. DNA for the CDR3: TGTGCCAGCAGCGCAGGGTCCCAGCCCCAGCATTTT. Its translation is CASSAGSQPQHF.

This clone was seen only a few times. The gene calls are TRBV4-2 and TRBJ1-1; 7 nucleotides agree with TRBD1. Looked up from germline, CDR1 is LGHNA and CDR2 is YNFKEQ. Trimming removed 6 bases from V and 1 base from J; junction bases left unmatched: 11. The CDR3 has 16 amino acids. The CDR3 DNA reads as TGTGCCAGCAGACCCTGGACAGGATCAGGGAACACTGAAGCTTTCTTT. Translation: CASRPWTGSGNTEAFF.

CDR3 nucleotide sequence: TGTGCCAGCAGGGCTAACACCGGGGAGCTGTTTTTT. This sequence encodes CASRANTGELFF. This chain links TRBV7-9 with TRBJ2-2; D not resolved. CDR3 size: 12 residues. CDR1 is SEHNR and CDR2 is FQNEAQ in the germline V gene (reference sequence). Trimming removed 6 bases at V and 2 bases at J, with 4 bases between.